Each of the 24 T cell receptor beta chains below was sequenced from the same sample in a study of blood T cell repertoires in COVID-19. Using immunoSEQ multiplex PCR, the repertoire was profiled, and TCRdb retains in-frame clones only, with some absent. The sample has about 70,000 clones; roughly 77% are singletons. Specimen: peripheral blood. Receptors were obtained from a woman in her seventies with acute or convalescent COVID-19.

This sequence joins TRBV18 and TRBJ2-7, with 11 positions matching TRBD1. Germline trimming cut 6 bases from V and 5 bases from J; bases unmatched to any gene: 9. Looked up from germline, CDR1 is KGHSH and CDR2 is LQKENI. CDR3 length: 15 amino acids. The CDR3 reads CASSRGQGEFDEQYF. The CDR3 nucleotides read TGTGCCAGCTCGCGGGGACAGGGGGAATTTGACGAGCAGTACTTC. The variable domain in full, with the rest retrieved from reference TRBV18 and TRBJ2-7, is NAGVMQNPRHLVRRRGQEARLRCSPMKGHSHVYWYRQLPEEGLKFMVYLQKENIIDESGMPKERFSAEFPKEGPSILRIQQVVRGDSAAYFCASSRGQGEFDEQYFGPGTRLTVT.

This clone was recorded a few times. V usage is TRBV11-3 and J usage is TRBJ2-3; 10 bases are shared with TRBD2. CDR1 and CDR2 (germline): SGHNT, YENEEA. This CDR3 has 18 amino acids. V dropped 1 base and J dropped 1; count of bases not matched to a gene: 8. The CDR3 coding sequence is TGTGCCAGCAGCTTAGGGGCTAGCGGGGGCCTTGGCACAGATACGCAGTATTTT. Its protein product is CASSLGASGGLGTDTQYF.

The gene calls are TRBV10-3 and TRBJ2-3; 12 bases are a match to TRBD2. V lost 6 bases to trimming and J lost 9 bases; unmatched junction nucleotides: 16. Germline V gene data show CDR1 as ENHRY and CDR2 as SYGVKD. This CDR3 is 17 amino acids long. In nucleotides, the CDR3 is TGTGCCATCAGACAGGGGGGGACTAGCGGGCAAACGCCGACGCAGTATTTT. It yields the protein CAIRQGGTSGQTPTQYF.

The chain joins TRBV30 to TRBJ1-2, with 9 bases that match TRBD1. The germline gives CDR1 GTSNPN, CDR2 SVGIG (reference sequence). The CDR3 length is 12 residues. With 3 bases clipped from V and 8 bases from J, the junction kept 4 bases outside the gene matches. Here the CDR3 reads CAWRGTGSGYTF. The DNA of the CDR3 is TGTGCCTGGAGGGGGACAGGGTCGGGCTACACCTTC. The full variable domain, in which reference TRBV30 and TRBJ1-2 provide the parts outside the CDR3, is SQTIHQWPATLVQPVGSPLSLECTVEGTSNPNLYWYRQAAGRGLQLLFYSVGIGQISSEVPQNLSASRPQDRQFILSSKKLLLSDSGFYLCAWRGTGSGYTFGSGTRLTVV.

The V call is TRBV18, the J call TRBJ2-1; D is perhaps TRBD1 (5 bases). The CDR3 covers 14 residues. Germline V gene data show CDR1 as KGHSH and CDR2 as LQKENI. V was shortened by 0 bases and J by 12 bases, with 15 bases between the two germline ends. The CDR3 sequence is CASSPPQGTGGQFF. The CDR3 DNA sequence: TGTGCCAGCTCACCACCGCAGGGAACTGGTGGGCAGTTCTTC. Looking up the rest from reference TRBV18 and TRBJ2-1 gives the full variable domain: NAGVMQNPRHLVRRRGQEARLRCSPMKGHSHVYWYRQLPEEGLKFMVYLQKENIIDESGMPKERFSAEFPKEGPSILRIQQVVRGDSAAYFCASSPPQGTGGQFFGPGTRLTVL.

The genes are TRBV7-2 and TRBJ1-3; D remains unclear. CDR3 length equals 17 residues. CDR1 is SGHTA, CDR2 FQGNSA, per germline. With 2 bases removed from V and 2 bases from J, the gap between germline ends came to 16 bases. The CDR3 DNA sequence: TGTGCCAGCAGCTTACGCCCCGAAGGCAGGACTGGAAACACCATATATTTT. Its protein is CASSLRPEGRTGNTIYF. Variable domain in full (rest from reference TRBV7-2 and TRBJ1-3): GAGVSQSPSNKVTEKGKDVELRCDPISGHTALYWYRQSLGQGLEFLIYFQGNSAPDKSGLPSDRFSAERTGGSVSTLTIQRTQQEDSAVYLCASSLRPEGRTGNTIYFGEGSWLTVV.

V and J are TRBV5-6 and TRBJ2-3; D gene uncertain. CDR1 and CDR2 from the germline V gene are SGHDT and YYEEEE. This CDR3 has 15 residues. Trimming shortened V by 2 bases and J by 0 bases, and 10 bases separated the two germline ends. The CDR3 sequence: CASSFGLPSTDTQYF. CDR3 DNA: TGTGCCAGCAGCTTTGGGCTACCTAGCACAGATACGCAGTATTTT.

The chain combines TRBV30 with TRBJ1-5; TRBD1 matches 9 bases. V gave up 2 bases and J gave up 0 bases; unmatched junction bases: 5. This CDR3 spans 16 amino acids. CDR1 GTSNPN and CDR2 SVGIG come from the germline V gene (reference sequence). The CDR3 protein is CAWSTDRGTSNQPQHF. Here the CDR3 DNA reads TGTGCCTGGAGTACCGACAGGGGGACTAGCAATCAGCCCCAGCATTTT.

The chain combines TRBV9 with TRBJ2-7; tentative D call: TRBD2 (5 bases). Trimming left V 1 base short and J 2 bases short, with 31 bases between. CDR1 and CDR2 from the germline V gene are SGDLS and YYNGEE. The CDR3 extends over 21 amino acids. CDR3 sequence: CASSVPLSPGGENKLAYEQYF. The CDR3 DNA reads as TGTGCCAGCAGCGTACCCCTCTCCCCGGGTGGGGAGAATAAGCTGGCCTACGAGCAGTACTTC.

The J gene is TRBJ2-1, the V gene TRBV9, with TRBD2 identical over 13 bases. The CDR3 runs 17 residues. With 1 base clipped from V and 6 bases from J, the junction kept 7 bases outside the gene matches. Germline V gives CDR1 SGDLS, CDR2 YYNGEE. The CDR3 protein is CASSVTQLAGGVNEQFF. In nucleotides, the CDR3 is TGTGCCAGCAGCGTAACCCAACTAGCGGGAGGGGTCAATGAGCAGTTCTTC. The full variable domain, completed using reference TRBV9 and TRBJ2-1, is DSGVTQTPKHLITATGQRVTLRCSPRSGDLSVYWYQQSLDQGLQFLIQYYNGEERAKGNILERFSAQQFPDLHSELNLSSLELGDSALYFCASSVTQLAGGVNEQFFGPGTRLTVL.

The V call is TRBV7-8, the J call TRBJ2-3, with 7 bases matching TRBD1. The J segment lost 4 bases and the V segment lost 5 bases, leaving 15 bases of the junction unmatched. CDR1 is SGHVS, CDR2 FQNEAQ, per germline. This CDR3 region has 17 residues. The CDR3 protein is CASSPLVGQTASDTQYF. Here the CDR3 DNA reads TGTGCCAGCAGCCCCCTCGTGGGACAGACGGCCTCAGATACGCAGTATTTT.

The rearrangement joins TRBV7-6 to TRBJ1-1; D gene uncertain. The CDR3 extends over 14 amino acids. The V gene's germline CDR1 is SGHVS and CDR2 FNYEAQ. With 6 bases removed from V and 4 bases from J, the gap between germline ends came to 15 bases. CDR3 sequence: CASSATTGSTEAFF. DNA of the CDR3: TGTGCCAGCAGTGCAACGACGGGAAGCACTGAAGCTTTCTTT.

The genes are TRBV27 and TRBJ2-7, with TRBD2 matching over 12 bases. In germline, CDR1 is MNHEY, CDR2 SMNVEV (reference sequence). With 5 bases clipped from V and 5 bases from J, the junction kept 22 bases outside the gene matches. The CDR3 runs to 20 residues. The CDR3 loop reads CASSPWVPRTLAGGKHEQYF. The DNA of the CDR3 is TGTGCCAGCAGTCCATGGGTTCCCAGGACCCTAGCGGGAGGGAAGCACGAGCAGTACTTC.

The V gene is TRBV7-9, the J gene TRBJ1-1, with TRBD1 matching over 7 bases. Looked up from germline, CDR1 is SEHNR and CDR2 is FQNEAQ (reference sequence). Losses at the gene ends were 2 bases for V and 0 bases for J; bases not matched to a gene: 3. The CDR3 is 15 residues long. CDR3 nucleotides: TGTGCCAGCAGCTTAAGACAGGGAATGAACACTGAAGCTTTCTTT. This translates into CASSLRQGMNTEAFF.

The J gene is TRBJ1-1, the V gene TRBV3-1 (or the pseudogene TRBV3-2); 9 bases map to TRBD1. The length of the CDR3 is 17 residues. V dropped 0 bases and J dropped 1; count of bases not matched to a gene: 6. Germline lookup yields CDR1 LGHDT and CDR2 YNNKEL (reference sequence). The CDR3 bases are TGTGCCAGCAGCCAAGAGGCCGGGACAGGGAAGAACACTGAAGCTTTCTTT. Its protein product is CASSQEAGTGKNTEAFF.

The chain has TRBV4-2 and TRBJ2-3, with 15 bases lining up with TRBD2. After removal of 5 bases from V and 3 bases from J, the junction contained 12 bases not matched to a gene. From germline, CDR1 is LGHNA and CDR2 YNFKEQ. The CDR3 extends over 19 amino acids. The CDR3 region is CASSSGLAGGPSLTDTQYF. The CDR3 DNA reads TGTGCCAGCAGCTCCGGACTAGCGGGAGGGCCGAGTTTGACAGATACGCAGTATTTT.

Written as DNA, the CDR3 is TGTGCCAGCTCACCTACCGTCGGGACAGAATACGAGCAGTACTTC. It encodes CASSPTVGTEYEQYF. V and J are TRBV18 and TRBJ2-7; TRBD1 matches 7 bases. CDR1 is KGHSH and CDR2 is LQKENI in the germline V gene. The CDR3 loop spans 15 amino acids. With V trimmed by 3 bases and J by 4 bases, 9 bases remained unmatched.

The rearrangement links TRBV30 to TRBJ1-4; D may be TRBD1 (5 bases). The germline CDR1 and CDR2 sequences are GTSNPN and SVGIG (reference sequence). The CDR3 sequence is 14 residues long. The V end was cut by 5 bases, the J end by 7 bases, with 17 bases between. CDR3 coding DNA: TGTGCCTGGGCCCCTCAGGGTTACCGTGAAAAACTGTTTTTT. This translates into CAWAPQGYREKLFF.

The J gene is TRBJ2-5, the V gene TRBV15; TRBD2 matches 8 bases. This CDR3 contains 15 residues. In germline, CDR1 is LNHNV, CDR2 YYDKDF (reference sequence). V gave up 2 bases and J gave up 1 base; unmatched junction bases: 3. The chain's CDR3 is CATSRQRGPQETQYF. Here the CDR3 DNA reads TGTGCCACCAGCAGACAGCGGGGGCCCCAAGAGACCCAGTACTTC.

The rearrangement uses TRBV28 and TRBJ1-5; possible D gene TRBD1, 5 bases. Trimming took off 10 bases at V and 3 bases at J, with 10 bases between the two ends. The CDR3 consists of 12 residues. Per germline, CDR1 MDHEN and CDR2 SYDVKM. Here the CDR3 reads CATGGSNQPQHF. Here the CDR3 DNA reads TGTGCCACGGGGGGGTCCAATCAGCCCCAGCATTTT.

The table lists this clone with a count of one. The chain joins TRBV5-6 to TRBJ2-5; TRBD1 agrees at 8 bases. Germline V gene data show CDR1 as SGHDT and CDR2 as YYEEEE. There are 15 residues in the CDR3. Unmatched junction bases numbered 9, after V lost 4 bases and J lost 4 bases. CDR3 in amino acids: CASSTTGGGSETQYF. DNA of the CDR3: TGTGCCAGCAGCACAACAGGGGGTGGATCAGAGACCCAGTACTTC.

This clone was seen a single time. The V gene is TRBV15, the J gene TRBJ1-2, with 7 bases lining up with TRBD1. CDR3 length: 15 amino acids. The trim removed 5 bases at V and 2 bases at J, leaving 8 bases unmatched. Germline CDR1 reads LNHNV; CDR2 reads YYDKDF (reference sequence). CDR3 protein: CATSSPDRLNYGYTF. DNA of the CDR3: TGTGCCACCAGCTCCCCGGACAGGTTAAACTATGGCTACACCTTC. Using reference TRBV15 and TRBJ1-2 for the parts outside the CDR3, the full variable domain is DAMVIQNPRYQVTQFGKPVTLSCSQTLNHNVMYWYQQKSSQAPKLLFHYYDKDFNNEADTPDNFQSRRPNTSFCFLDIRSPGLGDTAMYLCATSSPDRLNYGYTFGSGTRLTVV.

The V and J genes are TRBV7-8 and TRBJ2-2; 7 positions agree with TRBD1. CDR3 length: 15 residues. CDR1 is SGHVS and CDR2 is FQNEAQ in the germline V gene. The V segment lost 5 bases and the J segment 5 bases; nucleotides outside the gene matches: 8. CDR3 sequence: CASSPRSQGTGELFF. CDR3 in DNA: TGTGCCAGCAGCCCTCGTTCACAGGGGACCGGGGAGCTGTTTTTT.

The V and J genes are TRBV7-3 and TRBJ2-2, with D unresolved. The ends were cut back, 5 bases at V and 0 bases at J, with 7 bases in the middle. The V gene's germline CDR1 is SGHTA and CDR2 FQGTGA. The CDR3 length is 14 residues. The CDR3 DNA reads TGTGCCAGCAGCACCACAACGAACACCGGGGAGCTGTTTTTT. Protein sequence: CASSTTTNTGELFF.